This T cell receptor beta chain was found in a study of T cells in Graves' hyperthyroidism and ophthalmopathy. In regard to this clonotype: Its antigen is still unknown.

CDR3 length: 15 amino acids. Deletions cut 0 bases from V and 1 base from J, with 12 bases between. The germline V gene has CDR1 DFQATT and CDR2 SNEGSKA (reference sequence). The TCR beta CDR3 regions underwent amplification using RNA transcripts as the source. First-round RT-PCR with HTBI primers amplified the TCR CDR3 region. TCRdb used MiXCR to reprocess the multiplex PCR reads, holding one entry per CDR3 protein. Found here are hundreds of thousands of distinct CDR3 sequences, less than 25% of them singletons; the top ten hold roughly 30%. Study-level results: Most thyroid clonotypes expanded above 0.001 appeared in blood too.

This receptor was taken from a man younger than 45 with Graves' ophthalmopathy. The chain couples TRBV20-1 to TRBJ1-1; TRBD1 might be the D (5 bases). Sample: blood. CDR3 in amino acids: CSARDSGRQNTEAFF. In DNA form, the CDR3 reads TGCAGTGCTAGAGACTCGGGACGGCAGAACACTGAAGCTTTCTTT.